This T cell receptor (beta chain) was retrieved from a study of blood T cells in healthy people across ages. A second PCR, run for about 7 to 11 cycles, used a sample-barcoded 5' primer plus a J-beta primer mix. TCRdb reanalysed the 5' RACE reads using MiXCR and keeps one entry per CDR3 protein. The sample holds hundreds of thousands of distinct CDR3 sequences, roughly 43% seen once. Researchers report isolating at least 7 million PBMCs per sample. As for this clonotype: Its matching antigen is unknown.

V lost 0 bases and J 7 bases, leaving 6 bases between the germline ends. CDR1 is SEHNR, CDR2 FQNEAQ, per germline (reference sequence). The CDR3 sequence is 13 residues long. Regarding the study as a whole: Higher diversity, along with more naive CD4+ cells, distinguished long-lived donors from aged donors.

The chain links TRBV7-9 to TRBJ1-4, with D uncertain. The sample was blood. This TCR was recovered from a man of 80 years or more in good health. The CDR3 DNA reads as TGTGCCAGCAGCTTAGCGGATGTTGAAAAACTGTTTTTT. Amino acid sequence: CASSLADVEKLFF.